The 32 T cell receptor beta chains below all came from one sample that was sequenced in a study of spatial heterogeneity in lung cancer. Time point meaning: sample taken at primary tumor resection. Without sorting, whole RNA was sequenced from tumor, nontumor lung or frozen PBMC. One entry per CDR3 protein results from TCRdb running MiXCR on the 5' RACE reads. The sample lists about 23,000 distinct CDR3 sequences; 2.5% to 4% were seen once. The sequences come from PBMCs, collected at surgery. Receptors originate from a female donor with early-stage non-small cell lung cancer.

This clonotype came up many times. The rearrangement uses TRBV4-1 and TRBJ1-1; D is possibly TRBD1 (6 bases). Germline V gene data show CDR1 as MGHRA and CDR2 as YSYEKL. This CDR3 has 12 residues. Deletions cut 3 bases from V and 4 bases from J, with 6 bases between. The CDR3 DNA is TGCGCCAGCAGCCAGGGGGCCACTGAAGCTTTCTTT. This codes for CASSQGATEAFF.

This clonotype came up many times. This chain connects TRBV7-3 to TRBJ1-1; tentatively, D is TRBD1 (5 bases). The germline gives CDR1 SGHTA, CDR2 FQGTGA. Trimming pared 6 bases from V and 0 bases from J, leaving 11 bases between. CDR3 length: 14 amino acids. CDR3 sequence reads: CASSPGPLNTEAFF. The CDR3 DNA sequence: TGTGCCAGCAGTCCGGGGCCGCTGAACACTGAAGCTTTCTTT.

The CDR3 loop reads CASSFRTGANHSPLHF. The CDR3 bases are TGTGCCAGCAGTTTCCGAACGGGAGCGAACCATTCACCCCTCCACTTT. V is TRBV27 and J is TRBJ1-6; D remains ambiguous. The CDR3 is 16 amino acids. CDR1 is MNHEY, CDR2 SMNVEV, per germline (reference sequence). V lost 3 bases, J lost 8 bases, and 17 bases lay in between.

CDR3 coding DNA: TGTGCTAGTGCCCCCCACCCCCCGAATATGGTAACAGATACGCAGTATTTT. This codes for CASAPHPPNMVTDTQYF. The J gene is TRBJ2-3, the V gene TRBV12-5; no firm D call. The CDR3 extends over 17 amino acids. Trimming cost V 7 bases and J 3 bases, with 23 bases left between them. Germline CDR1 and CDR2: LGHNT and FRNRAP.

This clonotype was detected ten times or more. The chain links TRBV3-1 to TRBJ2-7; 7 positions match TRBD1. The germline gives CDR1 LGHDT, CDR2 YNNKEL (reference sequence). The CDR3 loop spans 13 amino acids. V trimming: 4 bases; J trimming: 6 bases; junction bases outside the gene matches: 6. The CDR3 loop is CASSLLSGGEQYF. For the CDR3, the DNA is TGTGCCAGCAGCCTACTATCAGGGGGCGAGCAGTACTTC.

This clonotype was observed many times. The rearrangement links TRBV29-1 to TRBJ2-3; D is perhaps TRBD1 (6 bases). The CDR3 runs 12 residues. Trimming took 7 bases from V and 2 from J, leaving 10 bases between them. CDR1 is SQVTM, CDR2 ANQGSEA, per germline. CDR3 sequence: CSARDNTDTQYF. CDR3 DNA: TGCAGCGCACGGGACAACACAGATACGCAGTATTTT.

In this sample, this clonotype turned up many times. The genes are TRBV6-2 or TRBV6-3 and TRBJ2-1; D unclear. Germline CDR1 MNHEY, CDR2 SVGEGT. The length of the CDR3 is 13 residues. V gave up 5 bases and J gave up 8 bases, with 13 bases separating them. The CDR3 DNA reads TGTGCCAGCAGTCCCCTCTCGTCCGATGAGCAGTTCTTC. Amino acids: CASSPLSSDEQFF.

This clonotype was observed at least ten times. The rearrangement links TRBV7-9 to TRBJ2-5; TRBD2 aligns across 9 bases. Germline lookup yields CDR1 SEHNR and CDR2 FQNEAQ (reference sequence). J lost 1 base, V lost 5 bases, and 8 bases had no gene match. The CDR3 has 16 residues. The CDR3 region is CASSRLPLAGQETQYF. In nucleotides, the CDR3 is TGTGCCAGCAGCCGTCTACCACTAGCGGGCCAAGAGACCCAGTACTTC. The full variable domain, with the rest looked up from reference TRBV7-9 and TRBJ2-5, is DTGVSQNPRHKITKRGQNVTFRCDPISEHNRLYWYRQTLGQGPEFLTYFQNEAQLEKSRLLSDRFSAERPKGSFSTLEIQRTEQGDSAMYLCASSRLPLAGQETQYFGPGTRLLVL.

This clonotype occurred many times. The V call is TRBV2, the J call TRBJ1-5; TRBD1 agrees at 11 bases. This CDR3 region has 17 residues. V shed 3 bases, J shed 5 bases, and the junction held 9 bases outside the gene matches. CDR1 is SNHLY and CDR2 is FYNNEI in the germline V gene. The chain's CDR3 is CASSESQDRGQYQPQHF. As DNA, the CDR3 is TGTGCCAGCAGTGAGTCCCAGGACAGGGGGCAATATCAGCCCCAGCATTTT.

This clonotype was seen many times. The V gene is TRBV20-1, the J gene TRBJ1-5; weak D call: TRBD1 (5 bases). This CDR3 region has 16 residues. V lost 5 bases and J 0 bases, leaving 17 bases between the germline ends. Germline V gives CDR1 DFQATT, CDR2 SNEGSKA (reference sequence). The CDR3 protein is CSAGGPGGDSNQPQHF. The CDR3, as DNA: TGCAGTGCTGGGGGTCCCGGGGGAGATAGCAATCAGCCCCAGCATTTT.

This clonotype was observed many times. The chain couples TRBV5-1 to TRBJ2-5; either TRBD1 or TRBD2 may fit D (5 bases each). There are 13 residues in the CDR3. Germline-derived CDR1 and CDR2 are SGHRS and YFSETQ. Trimming left V 4 bases short and J 4 bases short, with 11 bases between. Written as DNA, the CDR3 is TGCGCCAGCAGCCGGGATAGGGGAGAGACCCAGTACTTC. Protein: CASSRDRGETQYF.

In this sample, this clonotype turned up many times. The CDR3 region is CASSTGLGGDTQYF. The CDR3 DNA follows: TGTGCCAGCAGTACGGGACTAGGAGGAGATACGCAGTATTTT. The chain uses TRBV12-3 or TRBV12-4 and TRBJ2-3, with TRBD2 matching over 8 bases. Losses at the gene ends were 5 bases for V and 5 bases for J; bases not matched to a gene: 6. There are 14 residues in the CDR3.

In its sample, this clonotype was seen many times. The chain recombines TRBV20-1 with TRBJ2-2; TRBD2 agrees at 8 bases. The ends lost 2 bases at V and 6 bases at J; junction bases unmatched: 8. CDR3 length equals 15 residues. CDR1 DFQATT and CDR2 SNEGSKA come from the germline V gene (reference sequence). The CDR3 region has the DNA TGCAGTGCTAGACCTGGACTAGCCGTCCCCGGGGAGCTGTTTTTT. Translated: CSARPGLAVPGELFF.

The rearrangement joins TRBV5-1 to TRBJ2-2; the D call may be TRBD1 or TRBD2 (6 bases each). Trimming stripped 4 bases from V and 7 bases from J, with 20 bases between. Germline V lookup: CDR1 SGHRS, CDR2 YFSETQ. This CDR3 spans 16 amino acids. CDR3 amino acids: CASSRPRDMGIGELFF. Written as DNA, the CDR3 is TGCGCCAGCAGCCGACCGCGGGACATGGGCATCGGGGAGCTGTTTTTT.

This clonotype was seen at least ten times. The gene calls are TRBV29-1 and TRBJ2-3; 7 nucleotides match TRBD2. The length of the CDR3 is 14 residues. Germline loops: CDR1 SQVTM, CDR2 ANQGSEA. V trimming: 5 bases; J trimming: 6 bases; junction bases outside the gene matches: 11. The chain's CDR3 is CSVHDGGVRDTQYF. Here the CDR3 DNA reads TGCAGCGTTCATGATGGGGGGGTGAGGGATACGCAGTATTTT.

This clonotype was detected a few times. The chain is built from TRBV12-3 or TRBV12-4 and TRBJ2-2; possibly TRBD2 for D (6 bases). V lost 6 bases to trimming and J lost 1 base, with 12 bases between them. The CDR3 spans 15 residues. The CDR3 spells CASRSGLWNTGELFF. CDR3 nucleotide sequence: TGTGCCAGCAGGTCGGGACTCTGGAACACCGGGGAGCTGTTTTTT.

This clonotype was observed many times. The CDR3 nucleotides are TGTGCCACCAGCAGAGATTTAGCCCGACTGGGGGAGCAGTACTTC. This translates into CATSRDLARLGEQYF. The chain combines TRBV15 with TRBJ2-7; D is unresolved. Germline values: CDR1 LNHNV, CDR2 YYDKDF (reference sequence). With 0 bases removed from V and 7 bases from J, the gap between germline ends came to 16 bases. The CDR3 runs 15 residues. Based on the CDR3 plus reference TRBV15 and TRBJ2-7, the full variable domain is DAMVIQNPRYQVTQFGKPVTLSCSQTLNHNVMYWYQQKSSQAPKLLFHYYDKDFNNEADTPDNFQSRRPNTSFCFLDIRSPGLGDTAMYLCATSRDLARLGEQYFGPGTRLTVT.

The CDR3 nucleotides are TGTGCCAGCAGCCAACATACTATGTCTGGCAGGAACTTCTACGAGCAGTACTTC. Translating it yields CASSQHTMSGRNFYEQYF. The chain employs TRBV3-1 and TRBJ2-7; D remains ambiguous. Trimming removed 2 bases at V and 3 bases at J, with 23 bases between. The germline CDR1 and CDR2 sequences are LGHDT and YNNKEL (reference sequence). The CDR3 consists of 18 residues.

By share of the sample, this clonotype is medium-sized. The chain is built from TRBV4-1 and TRBJ2-4; D perhaps matches TRBD2 (6 bases). The V end lost 0 bases, the J end lost 2 bases, and 14 bases lay between the germline ends. The CDR3 extends over 17 amino acids. Per germline, CDR1 MGHRA and CDR2 YSYEKL. CDR3 protein: CASSQEGGTPTKNIQYF. CDR3 DNA: TGCGCCAGCAGCCAAGAGGGGGGAACCCCTACCAAAAACATTCAGTACTTC.

This clonotype was observed at least ten times. The chain has TRBV20-1 and TRBJ1-4; D is uncertain. V lost 3 bases, J lost 2 bases, and 10 bases lay in between. Germline CDR1 and CDR2: DFQATT and SNEGSKA (reference sequence). The CDR3 extends over 14 amino acids. CDR3 region: CSASYSSTNEKLFF. Written as DNA, the CDR3 is TGCAGTGCTAGTTACTCCTCTACTAATGAAAAACTGTTTTTT.

This clonotype was detected ten times or more. The chain's CDR3 is CASSPLQVTEAFF. The CDR3 DNA sequence: TGTGCCAGCAGCCCCTTACAGGTCACTGAAGCTTTCTTT. This sequence joins TRBV7-9 and TRBJ1-1; D may be TRBD1 (5 bases). CDR3 length equals 13 residues. Germline lookup yields CDR1 SEHNR and CDR2 FQNEAQ (reference sequence). Trimming removed 5 bases from V and 4 bases from J, with 11 bases in between. Drawing the rest from reference TRBV7-9 and TRBJ1-1, the complete variable domain is DTGVSQNPRHKITKRGQNVTFRCDPISEHNRLYWYRQTLGQGPEFLTYFQNEAQLEKSRLLSDRFSAERPKGSFSTLEIQRTEQGDSAMYLCASSPLQVTEAFFGQGTRLTVV.

This clonotype showed up many times. The chain couples TRBV3-1 to TRBJ2-7; tentatively, D is TRBD2 (6 bases). There are 18 residues in the CDR3. Trimming stripped 2 bases from V and 0 bases from J, with 20 bases between. CDR1 and CDR2 from the germline V gene are LGHDT and YNNKEL (reference sequence). The CDR3 DNA reads as TGTGCCAGCAGCCAAAGGGCTATCGCGGGGAAAATCTCCTACGAGCAGTACTTC. Amino acids: CASSQRAIAGKISYEQYF.

Many counts were recorded for this clonotype. This rearrangement joins TRBV28 to TRBJ2-5; D is unresolved. The CDR3 consists of 12 residues. Germline V gene lookup returns CDR1 MDHEN and CDR2 SYDVKM. V lost 5 bases, J lost 1 base, and 5 bases lay in between. CDR3 sequence: CASSEAQETQYF. The CDR3 DNA sequence: TGTGCCAGCAGTGAGGCCCAAGAGACCCAGTACTTC. The full variable domain, its missing parts supplied by reference TRBV28 and TRBJ2-5, is DVKVTQSSRYLVKRTGEKVFLECVQDMDHENMFWYRQDPGLGLRLIYFSYDVKMKEKGDIPEGYSVSREKKERFSLILESASTNQTSMYLCASSEAQETQYFGPGTRLLVL.

This clonotype was observed many times. The gene calls are TRBV5-6 and TRBJ2-1; D is ambiguous. CDR1 is SGHDT, CDR2 YYEEEE, per germline. CDR3 length equals 13 residues. Trimming left V 2 bases short and J 6 bases short, with 9 bases between. CDR3 sequence reads: CASSFRNSNEQFF. The CDR3 bases are TGTGCCAGCAGCTTTAGAAACTCCAATGAGCAGTTCTTC. The entire variable domain, with the rest obtained from reference TRBV5-6 and TRBJ2-1, is as follows: DAGVTQSPTHLIKTRGQQVTLRCSPKSGHDTVSWYQQALGQGPQFIFQYYEEEERQRGNFPDRFSGHQFPNYSSELNVNALLLGDSALYLCASSFRNSNEQFFGPGTRLTVL.

This clonotype occurred many times. J is TRBJ2-2 and V is TRBV7-9; D is unresolved. The CDR3 consists of 14 residues. Germline lookup yields CDR1 SEHNR and CDR2 FQNEAQ (reference sequence). Trimming removed 6 bases from V and 6 bases from J, with 14 bases in between. The CDR3 sequence: CASRKAGTAGELFF. Written as DNA, the CDR3 is TGTGCCAGCAGGAAGGCCGGAACTGCCGGGGAGCTGTTTTTT.

Comments on this clonotype: Since a much larger clone is just one base distant, this may be a read error. The CDR3 here is CASSQETSGTDTQYF. Written as DNA, the CDR3 is TGTGCCAGCAGCCAAGAGACTTCCGGCACAGATACGCAGTATTTT. The V and J genes are TRBV3-1 and TRBJ2-3; D remains unclear. Trimming shortened V by 0 bases and J by 1 base, and 8 bases separated the two germline ends. This CDR3 contains 15 residues. Germline CDR1 LGHDT, CDR2 YNNKEL (reference sequence).

This clonotype was counted a few times. The genes are TRBV11-2 and TRBJ2-1; 7 nucleotides match TRBD1. The CDR3 is made up of 14 amino acids. The germline V gene has CDR1 SGHAT and CDR2 FQNNGV. The ends lost 7 bases at V and 6 bases at J; junction bases unmatched: 9. DNA for the CDR3: TGTGCCAGCATGCTATTACAGGGGACCAATGAGCAGTTCTTC. It translates to CASMLLQGTNEQFF.

This clonotype has at least ten counts. CDR3 nucleotides: TGTGCCCCCGGGGGGGCTAACACCGGGGAGCTGTTTTTT. Its protein is CAPGGANTGELFF. The chain carries TRBV7-9 and TRBJ2-2; 8 positions match TRBD2. Germline trimming cut 11 bases from V and 2 bases from J; bases unmatched to any gene: 4. Germline lookup yields CDR1 SEHNR and CDR2 FQNEAQ (reference sequence). This CDR3 is built from 13 residues.

This clonotype was detected many times. The chain has TRBV20-1 and TRBJ2-7; D call uncertain. Germline V CDR1 and CDR2: DFQATT, SNEGSKA (reference sequence). V lost 1 base, J lost 7 bases, and 17 bases lay in between. The CDR3 totals 14 residues. The chain's CDR3 is CSARATPRAREQYF. CDR3 bases: TGCAGTGCTAGAGCTACACCACGAGCTCGGGAGCAGTACTTC.

As to this clonotype: Being one base from a much bigger clone, this may be a read error. The CDR3 nucleotides are TGTGCCCGGAGTAGCGGGACAGGCCTCTACGAGCAGTACTTC. Translation gives CARSSGTGLYEQYF. The chain joins TRBV30 to TRBJ2-7; D may be TRBD1 or TRBD2 (8 bases each). The CDR3 is 14 amino acids. Germline V CDR1 and CDR2: GTSNPN, SVGIG (reference sequence). The entire variable domain, with the rest obtained from reference TRBV30 and TRBJ2-7, is as follows: SQTIHQWPATLVQPVGSPLSLECTVEGTSNPNLYWYRQAAGRGLQLLFYSVGIGQISSEVPQNLSASRPQDRQFILSSKKLLLSDSGFYLCARSSGTGLYEQYFGPGTRLTVT.

This clonotype was observed many times. The V call is TRBV7-6, the J call TRBJ2-5; TRBD2 aligns across 12 bases. V gave up 4 bases and J gave up 5 bases; unmatched junction bases: 11. The CDR3 contains 17 residues. In germline, CDR1 is SGHVS, CDR2 FNYEAQ. The CDR3 protein is CASSSSRASGRVETQYF. CDR3 DNA: TGTGCCAGCAGCTCCAGTCGGGCTAGCGGGAGGGTTGAGACCCAGTACTTC.

Many counts were recorded for this clonotype. The V call is TRBV18, the J call TRBJ2-7, with 7 bases identical to TRBD1. The CDR3 covers 13 residues. Looked up from germline, CDR1 is KGHSH and CDR2 is LQKENI. V gave up 5 bases and J gave up 6 bases; unmatched junction bases: 7. This CDR3 is CASSAQGGVEQYF. The CDR3 nucleotides read TGTGCCAGCTCAGCTCAAGGGGGCGTCGAGCAGTACTTC.